The 15 T cell receptor beta chains below come from one sample, sequenced in a study of blood T cell repertoires in COVID-19. Only in-frame clones appear in the TCRdb table, and some are missing; sequencing was by immunoSEQ multiplex PCR. The data show 300,000 to 450,000 clones, 70% to 90% seen once. Sequenced material: PBMCs or T cells enriched from blood (not recorded which). The receptors were gathered from a young man who had recovered from COVID-19.

The chain couples TRBV19 to TRBJ2-7; D perhaps matches TRBD1 (6 bases). The V and J ends lost 5 bases and 0 bases respectively, with 11 bases between them. The germline gives CDR1 LNHDA, CDR2 SQIVND (reference sequence). The CDR3 covers 14 residues. CDR3: CASSATGNSYEQYF. The CDR3 nucleotides read TGTGCCAGTAGTGCAACAGGGAACTCCTACGAGCAGTACTTC.

This clone was found once. The V and J genes are TRBV4-2 and TRBJ1-5; D uncertain. The V end was cut by 0 bases, the J end by 3 bases, with 15 bases between. Germline CDR1 reads LGHNA; CDR2 reads YNFKEQ. The CDR3 contains 17 residues. CDR3 sequence: CASSQEKFAGNNQPQHF. In DNA, the CDR3 is TGTGCCAGCAGCCAAGAAAAGTTCGCGGGGAACAATCAGCCCCAGCATTTT.

The chain is built from TRBV30 and TRBJ1-5; TRBD1 is a possible D gene (6 bases). This CDR3 spans 14 amino acids. The germline V and J ends were trimmed by 5 bases and 0 bases, with 11 bases remaining between them. The germline gives CDR1 GTSNPN, CDR2 SVGIG (reference sequence). This CDR3 reads CAWGTLFSNQPQHF. The DNA for the CDR3 is TGTGCCTGGGGGACACTTTTTAGCAATCAGCCCCAGCATTTT.

CDR3 loop: CATQRGNYGYTF. The CDR3, as DNA: TGTGCCACCCAGAGGGGGAACTATGGCTACACCTTC. The rearrangement uses TRBV6-5 and TRBJ1-2, with D possibly TRBD1 on 6 matching bases. Germline values: CDR1 MNHEY, CDR2 SVGAGI. Trimming pared 10 bases from V and 2 bases from J, leaving 11 bases between. The CDR3 is 12 amino acids.

This sequence joins TRBV29-1 and TRBJ2-3; 9 bases are a match to TRBD2. The CDR3 is 13 amino acids. Germline loops: CDR1 SQVTM, CDR2 ANQGSEA. J lost 6 bases, V lost 7 bases, and 8 bases had no gene match. The CDR3 protein is CSGLAGGLDTQYF. The CDR3, as DNA: TGCAGCGGGTTGGCGGGGGGGCTGGATACGCAGTATTTT.

The chain carries TRBV7-2 and TRBJ1-1; TRBD1 might be the D (6 bases). The germline gives CDR1 SGHTA, CDR2 FQGNSA. This CDR3 region has 13 residues. V gave up 5 bases and J gave up 3 bases, with 10 bases separating them. CDR3 region: CASSPTGHTEAFF. DNA of the CDR3: TGTGCCAGCAGCCCGACAGGTCACACTGAAGCTTTCTTT.

V gene TRBV29-1 combines with J gene TRBJ2-1; maybe TRBD2 (5 bases). Germline CDR1 and CDR2: SQVTM and ANQGSEA. Deletions cut 1 base from V and 5 bases from J, with 12 bases between. This CDR3 has 14 amino acids. This chain's CDR3 is CSVEGRASHNEQFF. CDR3 bases: TGCAGCGTTGAAGGGCGGGCCAGTCACAATGAGCAGTTCTTC.

The chain combines TRBV27 with TRBJ1-6; 8 bases agree with TRBD1. V lost 7 bases to trimming and J lost 7 bases; unmatched junction nucleotides: 12. The CDR3 contains 16 residues. The germline CDR1 and CDR2 sequences are MNHEY and SMNVEV (reference sequence). The chain's CDR3 is CASKVGTGGSNSPLHF. Written as DNA, the CDR3 is TGTGCCAGCAAGGTTGGTACAGGGGGGTCAAATTCACCCCTCCACTTT.

The CDR3 spells CASSVKEPFAEAFF. The CDR3 nucleotides read TGTGCCAGCAGCGTGAAAGAGCCGTTCGCTGAAGCTTTCTTT. The chain combines TRBV11-2 with TRBJ1-1; D not certain. The CDR3 has 14 amino acids. The germline V and J ends were trimmed by 5 bases and 6 bases, with 16 bases remaining between them. Germline V gives CDR1 SGHAT, CDR2 FQNNGV.

The chain joins TRBV18 to TRBJ2-7; D possibly corresponds to TRBD1 (5 bases). Trimming removed 1 base from V and 7 bases from J, with 14 bases in between. Germline V gene sequence: CDR1 KGHSH, CDR2 LQKENI. The CDR3 contains 14 residues. The CDR3, as DNA: TGTGCCAGCTCACCACGGGCGCAGGGCGGTGAGCAGTACTTC. Translation gives CASSPRAQGGEQYF.

The chain recombines TRBV11-2 with TRBJ2-2; 11 positions match TRBD2. The CDR3 loop spans 15 amino acids. V shed 4 bases, J shed 9 bases, and the junction held 7 bases outside the gene matches. Per germline, CDR1 SGHAT and CDR2 FQNNGV. CDR3 region: CASSSRGTSGRELFF. Written as DNA, the CDR3 is TGTGCCAGCAGCTCCCGCGGGACTAGCGGACGGGAGCTGTTTTTT. Looking up the rest from reference TRBV11-2 and TRBJ2-2 gives the full variable domain: EAGVAQSPRYKIIEKRQSVAFWCNPISGHATLYWYQQILGQGPKLLIQFQNNGVVDDSQLPKDRFSAERLKGVDSTLKIQPAKLEDSAVYLCASSSRGTSGRELFFGEGSRLTVL.

The gene calls are TRBV3-1 (or the pseudogene TRBV3-2) and TRBJ2-7; D uncertain. Germline values: CDR1 LGHDT, CDR2 YNNKEL (reference sequence). Trimming shortened V by 4 bases and J by 2 bases, and 9 bases separated the two germline ends. The CDR3 runs to 13 residues. CDR3 DNA sequence: TGTGCCAGCAGCCCGCCCGCTACCTACGAGCAGTACTTC. Translated, it gives CASSPPATYEQYF.

J is TRBJ2-3 and V is TRBV7-8, with D possibly TRBD1 on 6 matching bases. The V end lost 2 bases, the J end lost 1 base, and 10 bases lay between the germline ends. This CDR3 is 15 amino acids long. Germline V gene lookup returns CDR1 SGHVS and CDR2 FQNEAQ. The CDR3 sequence: CASSLLGAGTDTQYF. CDR3 sequence (DNA): TGTGCCAGCAGCTTATTGGGGGCAGGCACAGATACGCAGTATTTT.

The rearrangement joins TRBV6-5 to TRBJ2-7; D is possibly TRBD2 (5 bases). The CDR3 runs to 13 residues. V lost 7 bases and J 7 bases, leaving 17 bases between the germline ends. Germline V CDR1 and CDR2: MNHEY, SVGAGI. The CDR3 DNA sequence: TGTGCCAGCATCGGACCGGGATTGAGGGAGCAGTACTTC. It encodes CASIGPGLREQYF.

The chain recombines TRBV5-1 with TRBJ2-3, with 11 bases that match TRBD2. This CDR3 comprises 17 residues. Losses at the gene ends were 0 bases for V and 2 bases for J; bases not matched to a gene: 5. Looked up from germline, CDR1 is SGHRS and CDR2 is YFSETQ. CDR3: CASSLGTSGGHTDTQYF. The CDR3 bases are TGCGCCAGCAGCTTGGGCACTAGCGGGGGCCACACAGATACGCAGTATTTT. Full variable domain (outside the CDR3, taken from reference TRBV5-1 and TRBJ2-3): KAGVTQTPRYLIKTRGQQVTLSCSPISGHRSVSWYQQTPGQGLQFLFEYFSETQRNKGNFPGRFSGRQFSNSRSEMNVSTLELGDSALYLCASSLGTSGGHTDTQYFGPGTRLTVL.